This TCR beta chain emerged from a study of T cell repertoires in cytomegalovirus infection (dated by TCRdb to the late 2010s). Turning to the overall study: The HLA type of each donor mattered for the analysis, because public TCR beta signatures pointed to carriage of CMV infection along with the matching HLA type.

This clonotype has at least ten counts. No cognate antigen has been identified for it. The sample holds no much larger clone one base away, and base qualities are not on file. Findings and caveats that apply to the study as a whole: Carriers of CMV infection plus the relevant HLA type were discriminated by the cumulative frequency of public TCR beta family members in the study cohort and in an independent approximately 360-donor cohort. The ex vivo response was dominated by HLA-C-restricted CMV-specific TCR beta clonotypes, which also provided the single most frequent clonotype in two of eight donors.

The junction carries 10 bases between V and J, which are trimmed by 2 bases and 2 bases respectively. From its cysteine to its phenylalanine, the CDR3 spans 14 amino acids. Only the CDR3 region is kept as DNA, spanning 42 bases read in frame from base 1. CDR1 and CDR2 (SGHVS, FNYEAQ) derive from the germline V gene. TCRdb records Illumina HiSeq 1500 as the sequencer. The public sequencing data were trimmed at Q25 with fastp and processed into clonotypes with MiXCR by TCRdb, which kept only in-frame beta chains. Entries are consolidated by CDR3 protein sequence, retaining the most common genes and DNA. The sample yields hundreds of thousands of distinct CDR3 sequences; 24% were counted once. Of the sample, less than 9.5% is held by the ten largest clones.

The clonotype originates from a human donor in good health (CMV status not recorded). Some clones in this sample may be carry-over from other donors' samples. The chain uses TRBV7-6 and TRBJ2-7, with the D gene call left open. The specimen sequenced was CD8+ T cells from PBMCs. The CDR3 amino acid sequence is: CASSLNGPAYEQYF. The DNA sequence follows: TGTGCCAGCAGCTTAAACGGCCCCGCCTACGAGCAGTACTTC.